This T cell receptor (beta chain) was profiled in a study of shared clonotypes between healthy human individuals. Per germline, CDR1 SQVTM and CDR2 ANQGSEA. The CDR3 length is 14 residues. Deletions cut 7 bases from V and 4 bases from J, with 16 bases between. Only in-frame clones appear in the TCRdb table, and some are missing; sequencing was by immunoSEQ multiplex PCR. There are some 2.3 million clones in the sample; more than 80% occur only once, and roughly 0.36% lies in the top ten. A remark on this clone: Its matching antigen is unknown.

Study-level points and caveats: When naive CD4 clonotypes were compared across a few donors, roughly 4.9% were shared. Sampling covered nothing but blood. Tissue TCR repertoires likely differ from those found in blood. Generally, naive subsets (rather than memory subsets) showed larger estimated richness. Rarefaction showed that sequencing of sorted subsets was incomplete (despite large depth).

This sequence originates from a man aged 18 to 30 in good health. Some clones in this sample may be carry-over from other donors' samples. This rearrangement joins TRBV29-1 to TRBJ2-2; perhaps D is TRBD1 or TRBD2 (6 bases each). The sample consisted of naive CD4+ T cells from PBMCs. Documented subset: CD45RA+ positively selected. The DNA of the CDR3 is TGCAGCGCTACGGGGGCCGGGGGCACCGGGGAGCTGTTTTTT. Translating gives CSATGAGGTGELFF.